These T cell receptor beta chains were read from a single sample in a study of response to subunit inactivated influenza vaccine. TCRdb analysed the RT-PCR reads with MiXCR anew, one entry per CDR3 protein. The sample lists approximately 490,000 distinct CDR3 sequences, roughly 7.9% occurring once. Sequencing used PBMCs from blood, obtained roughly 24 months after vaccination. Receptors originate from a man aged 50 to 69 who received an inactivated influenza vaccine. CDR3s include the opening cysteine and the closing phenylalanine or tryptophan. The order of the fields is J gene, clone size, V gene, D gene, CDR3 length, CDR3 protein, CDR3 DNA. D genes are given only for firm matches. Size values are once, few and many counts, or a class for expanded clones, and some rows have none.

j_gene: TRBJ2-1; abundance: many; v_gene: TRBV2; d_gene: -; len: 11; CDR3aa: CASSDWNEQFF; CDR3nt: TGTGCCAGCAGTGATTGGAATGAGCAGTTCTTC
j_gene: TRBJ2-1; abundance: -; v_gene: TRBV14; d_gene: TRBD2; len: 16; CDR3aa: CASSHPSGSSYNEQFF; CDR3nt: TGTGCCAGCAGCCACCCTAGCGGAAGCTCCTACAATGAGCAGTTCTTC
j_gene: TRBJ2-4; abundance: few; v_gene: TRBV5-1; d_gene: -; len: 16; CDR3aa: CASSLGLTWSKDIQYF; CDR3nt: TGCGCCAGCAGCTTGGGTTTGACATGGAGCAAAGACATTCAGTACTTC
j_gene: TRBJ1-2; abundance: many; v_gene: TRBV9; d_gene: -; len: 16; CDR3aa: CASSVGPVESHDGYTF; CDR3nt: TGTGCCAGCAGCGTAGGTCCCGTGGAAAGCCACGATGGCTACACCTTC
j_gene: TRBJ2-1; abundance: -; v_gene: TRBV10-3; d_gene: TRBD2; len: 15; CDR3aa: CAISETSGGANEQFF; CDR3nt: TGTGCCATCAGTGAGACTAGCGGGGGGGCCAATGAGCAGTTCTTC
j_gene: TRBJ1-2; abundance: many; v_gene: TRBV6-1; d_gene: -; len: 15; CDR3aa: CASSEGPGLNYGYTF; CDR3nt: TGTGCCAGCAGTGAAGGACCGGGACTGAACTATGGCTACACCTTC
j_gene: TRBJ1-1; abundance: many; v_gene: TRBV19; d_gene: -; len: 12; CDR3aa: CASQRGKTEAFF; CDR3nt: TGTGCCAGTCAGCGGGGAAAAACTGAAGCTTTCTTT
j_gene: TRBJ2-5; abundance: many; v_gene: TRBV6-5; d_gene: TRBD1; len: 15; CDR3aa: CASSLQGALWETQYF; CDR3nt: TGTGCCAGCAGTTTACAGGGGGCACTCTGGGAGACCCAGTACTTC
j_gene: TRBJ2-1; abundance: few; v_gene: TRBV20-1; d_gene: TRBD2; len: 19; CDR3aa: CSAITAGTSGISGYNEQFF; CDR3nt: TGCAGTGCTATCACCGCCGGGACTAGCGGGATCAGTGGATACAATGAGCAGTTCTTC
j_gene: TRBJ2-2; abundance: many; v_gene: TRBV24-1; d_gene: -; len: 15; CDR3aa: CATSGLVVGTGELFF; CDR3nt: TGTGCCACCAGTGGTCTGGTTGTTGGCACCGGGGAGCTGTTTTTT
j_gene: TRBJ2-3; abundance: few; v_gene: TRBV29-1; d_gene: -; len: 16; CDR3aa: CSVEELKTGITDTQYF; CDR3nt: TGCAGCGTTGAAGAGCTAAAGACAGGTATCACAGATACGCAGTATTTT
j_gene: TRBJ1-1; abundance: -; v_gene: TRBV9; d_gene: -; len: 13; CDR3aa: CASSVGGGAQAFF; CDR3nt: TGTGCCAGCAGCGTTGGTGGCGGAGCCCAAGCTTTCTTT
j_gene: TRBJ2-5; abundance: -; v_gene: TRBV13; d_gene: TRBD2; len: 13; CDR3aa: CASSLRESKTQYF; CDR3nt: TGTGCCAGCAGCTTGCGGGAGAGCAAGACCCAGTACTTC
j_gene: TRBJ2-2; abundance: many; v_gene: TRBV12-3/TRBV12-4; d_gene: -; len: 15; CDR3aa: CASSLGGGRAGELFF; CDR3nt: TGTGCCAGCAGTTTAGGGGGAGGTCGTGCCGGGGAGCTGTTTTTT
j_gene: TRBJ2-1; abundance: many; v_gene: TRBV3-1; d_gene: TRBD2; len: 17; CDR3aa: CASSQQWTSGRANEQFF; CDR3nt: TGTGCCAGCAGCCAACAATGGACTAGCGGGAGGGCCAATGAGCAGTTCTTC
j_gene: TRBJ1-1; abundance: -; v_gene: TRBV6-2/TRBV6-3; d_gene: -; len: 15; CDR3aa: CASRRTGTRQERAFF; CDR3nt: TGTGCCAGCAGGCGGACCGGGACACGACAGGAGAGAGCTTTCTTT
j_gene: TRBJ2-3; abundance: few; v_gene: TRBV29-1; d_gene: TRBD1; len: 15; CDR3aa: CSVESGTGGWDTQYF; CDR3nt: TGCAGCGTTGAATCTGGGACAGGGGGATGGGATACGCAGTATTTT